This passage covers 29 T cell receptor beta chains from one sample sequenced in a study of blood T cell repertoires in COVID-19. TCRdb's table, derived via immunoSEQ multiplex PCR, lists solely in-frame clones and lacks some. The profile covers 100,000 to 150,000 clones, with roughly 87% appearing a single time and under 8% taken by the ten largest. The sequenced material came from peripheral blood. These receptors originate from a man older than 75 with active or convalescent COVID-19.

The chain has TRBV19 and TRBJ2-5; TRBD2 agrees at 12 bases. V shed 8 bases, J shed 1 base, and the junction held 2 bases outside the gene matches. This CDR3 is 14 amino acids long. CDR1 and CDR2 (germline): LNHDA, SQIVND (reference sequence). CDR3 sequence: CASGLAGFQETQYF. In DNA, the CDR3 is TGTGCCAGTGGACTAGCGGGGTTCCAAGAGACCCAGTACTTC. Complete variable domain (other parts from reference TRBV19 and TRBJ2-5): DGGITQSPKYLFRKEGQNVTLSCEQNLNHDAMYWYRQDPGQGLRLIYYSQIVNDFQKGDIAEGYSVSREKKESFPLTVTSAQKNPTAFYLCASGLAGFQETQYFGPGTRLLVL.

Regarding this clone: Compared with germline, one end of the junction differs, possibly owing to a read error. The chain joins TRBV9 to TRBJ1-5, with unresolved D. Germline V lookup: CDR1 SGDLS, CDR2 YYNGEE. The CDR3 loop spans 14 amino acids. The CDR3 loop reads CASSVGPSDQPQHF. The CDR3 DNA is TGTGCCAGCAGCGTTGGCCCTAGCGATCAGCCCCAGCATTTT.

The V and J genes are TRBV28 and TRBJ1-3, with 10 bases identical to TRBD1. The CDR3 has 15 residues. V dropped 6 bases and J dropped 8; count of bases not matched to a gene: 10. CDR1 and CDR2 from the germline V gene are MDHEN and SYDVKM. For the CDR3, the DNA is TGTGCCAGCAGATCCGGGACAGGGGTCTTTGACACCATATATTTT. Protein: CASRSGTGVFDTIYF. The full variable domain, in which reference TRBV28 and TRBJ1-3 provide the parts outside the CDR3, is DVKVTQSSRYLVKRTGEKVFLECVQDMDHENMFWYRQDPGLGLRLIYFSYDVKMKEKGDIPEGYSVSREKKERFSLILESASTNQTSMYLCASRSGTGVFDTIYFGEGSWLTVV.

The chain uses TRBV18 and TRBJ2-7, with 9 bases identical to TRBD1. CDR3 length equals 15 residues. Germline CDR1 and CDR2: KGHSH and LQKENI. The trim removed 0 bases at V and 3 bases at J, leaving 3 bases unmatched. The CDR3 DNA reads TGTGCCAGCTCACCACCGACAGGGGGAATCTACGAGCAGTACTTC. This gives the protein CASSPPTGGIYEQYF.

The CDR3 is CASSATGGLTEAFF. In nucleotides, the CDR3 is TGTGCCAGCAGCGCAACAGGGGGCCTCACTGAAGCTTTCTTT. The chain couples TRBV7-9 to TRBJ1-1; TRBD1 matches 9 bases. CDR3 length equals 14 residues. In germline, CDR1 is SEHNR, CDR2 FQNEAQ (reference sequence). J gave up 4 bases and V 5 bases, and 5 bases lay outside the gene matches.

This chain uses TRBV30 with TRBJ1-2; 7 bases fit TRBD1. This CDR3 is 14 amino acids long. From germline, CDR1 is GTSNPN and CDR2 SVGIG (reference sequence). CDR3 DNA: TGTGCTTTTTCAGGGGGGCTGTCCGGAGGAGGCTACACCTTC. Its translation: CAFSGGLSGGGYTF.

The chain carries TRBV14 and TRBJ1-6; TRBD1 matches 7 bases. This CDR3 spans 15 amino acids. CDR1 and CDR2 from the germline V gene are SGHDN and FVKESK. J was trimmed by 3 bases and V by 5 bases; bases with no gene match: 4. The CDR3 nucleotides read TGTGCCAGCAGCGTCCGGACAGGCTATAATTCACCCCTCCACTTT. Translation: CASSVRTGYNSPLHF.

The V and J genes are TRBV24-1 and TRBJ2-7; 8 nucleotides match TRBD1. CDR3 length: 15 residues. Germline values: CDR1 KGHDR, CDR2 SFDVKD. J was trimmed by 6 bases and V by 5 bases; bases with no gene match: 11. CDR3 in amino acids: CATSGSQGEVGEQYF. The CDR3 DNA is TGTGCCACCAGTGGCTCACAGGGGGAGGTGGGCGAGCAGTACTTC.

V and J are TRBV18 and TRBJ1-5; 8 bases match TRBD1. The germline gives CDR1 KGHSH, CDR2 LQKENI. V was pared by 4 bases and J by 4 bases, with 6 bases of the junction left unmatched. The CDR3 contains 15 residues. The CDR3 DNA sequence: TGTGCCAGCTCACTTAGGACAGGGACAAATCAGCCCCAGCATTTT. Translating gives CASSLRTGTNQPQHF. The full variable domain, in which reference TRBV18 and TRBJ1-5 provide the parts outside the CDR3, is NAGVMQNPRHLVRRRGQEARLRCSPMKGHSHVYWYRQLPEEGLKFMVYLQKENIIDESGMPKERFSAEFPKEGPSILRIQQVVRGDSAAYFCASSLRTGTNQPQHFGDGTRLSIL.

The chain carries TRBV5-1 and TRBJ2-5, with D possibly matching TRBD1 (5 bases). V shed 3 bases and J shed 1 base, with 10 bases lying between them. The CDR3 is 14 amino acids. Germline lookup yields CDR1 SGHRS and CDR2 YFSETQ. CDR3 DNA: TGCGCCAGCAGCTGGGCGACAGCCCAAGAGACCCAGTACTTC. The encoded protein is CASSWATAQETQYF.

This clone was picked up a small number of times. V and J are TRBV14 and TRBJ2-4; D may be TRBD2 (5 bases). Germline V gene lookup returns CDR1 SGHDN and CDR2 FVKESK. Trimming stripped 5 bases from V and 2 bases from J, with 22 bases between. The CDR3 covers 18 residues. This CDR3 reads CASSSRYSGAPTKNIQYF. The CDR3 DNA reads TGTGCCAGCAGCTCACGTTACAGCGGAGCTCCGACCAAAAACATTCAGTACTTC. Drawing the rest from reference TRBV14 and TRBJ2-4, the complete variable domain is EAGVTQFPSHSVIEKGQTVTLRCDPISGHDNLYWYRRVMGKEIKFLLHFVKESKQDESGMPNNRFLAERTGGTYSTLKVQPAELEDSGVYFCASSSRYSGAPTKNIQYFGAGTRLSVL.

This clone was seen more than once but under ten times. The chain carries TRBV7-2 and TRBJ1-2; D is possibly TRBD1 (5 bases). Germline lookup yields CDR1 SGHTA and CDR2 FQGNSA. The CDR3 extends over 12 amino acids. V shed 7 bases and J shed 6 bases, with 12 bases lying between them. In DNA form, the CDR3 reads TGTGCCAGCACCCCTATACAGGATGGCTACACCTTC. Translated: CASTPIQDGYTF.

J is TRBJ2-3 and V is TRBV5-1; a possible D gene is TRBD1 (5 bases). Looked up from germline, CDR1 is SGHRS and CDR2 is YFSETQ. Between the trimmed V and J ends, which lost 1 base and 0 bases, there was a span of 9 bases. This CDR3 has 15 residues. The CDR3 sequence: CASSLFRASTDTQYF. CDR3 bases: TGCGCCAGCAGCTTGTTCAGGGCTAGCACAGATACGCAGTATTTT.

This clone appeared a few times. The same CDR3 can be traced to other DNA sequences in this sample. J is TRBJ1-2 and V is TRBV2, with D unresolved. CDR3 length equals 11 residues. The germline V gene has CDR1 SNHLY and CDR2 FYNNEI. V lost 3 bases and J 5 bases, leaving 4 bases between the germline ends. CDR3 sequence reads: CASSDGYGYTF. The CDR3 DNA reads TGTGCCAGCAGTGACGGGTATGGCTACACCTTC.

The chain joins TRBV3-1 (or the pseudogene TRBV3-2) to TRBJ1-2, with D unclear. In germline, CDR1 is LGHDT, CDR2 YNNKEL (reference sequence). The CDR3 runs 15 residues. The V end lost 0 bases, the J end lost 4 bases, and 12 bases lay between the germline ends. CDR3 amino acids: CASSQEVAVTYGYTF. CDR3 coding DNA: TGTGCCAGCAGCCAAGAAGTAGCCGTTACCTATGGCTACACCTTC.

This clone is a singleton in its sample. V and J are TRBV18 and TRBJ2-5; D is ambiguous. The germline V gene has CDR1 KGHSH and CDR2 LQKENI. The CDR3 extends over 13 amino acids. V dropped 0 bases and J dropped 5 bases, with 7 bases sitting between them. The CDR3 loop is CASSPPIEETQYF. The CDR3 DNA reads as TGTGCCAGCTCACCACCAATCGAGGAGACCCAGTACTTC.

The count of this clone is one. The chain has TRBV28 and TRBJ1-2; D is perhaps TRBD1 (6 bases). The germline gives CDR1 MDHEN, CDR2 SYDVKM. The V end was cut by 1 base, the J end by 5 bases, with 17 bases between. This CDR3 contains 16 residues. CDR3 sequence (DNA): TGTGCCAGCAGTTTATCTAGCCCAGGGGTAAGGTATGGCTACACCTTC. It codes for CASSLSSPGVRYGYTF.

This clone occurred a few times. The chain recombines TRBV29-1 with TRBJ2-3; 7 positions match TRBD1. The CDR3 consists of 14 residues. J lost 0 bases, V lost 8 bases, and 8 bases had no gene match. Per the germline V gene, CDR1 is SQVTM and CDR2 is ANQGSEA. The CDR3 DNA sequence: TGCAGCACCCGGACAGGAATTAGCACAGATACGCAGTATTTT. Residues: CSTRTGISTDTQYF.

This clone was observed a single time. The chain is built from TRBV30 and TRBJ2-7; D not resolved. V dropped 4 bases and J dropped 1 base, with 11 bases sitting between them. Germline CDR1 and CDR2: GTSNPN and SVGIG (reference sequence). This CDR3 region has 13 residues. The CDR3 spells CAWMNSASYEQYF. CDR3 coding DNA: TGTGCCTGGATGAACAGTGCATCCTACGAGCAGTACTTC.

The J gene is TRBJ2-6, the V gene TRBV4-3, with D possibly matching TRBD2 (6 bases). CDR1 is LGHNA, CDR2 YSLEER, per germline. V was trimmed by 2 bases and J by 0 bases, leaving 8 bases between them. CDR3 length equals 16 residues. In nucleotides, the CDR3 is TGCGCCAGCAGCCAAAGGAGGGTCTCTGGGGCCAACGTCCTGACTTTC. Translated: CASSQRRVSGANVLTF.

Regarding this clone: The sample contains more than one DNA sequence encoding this CDR3. The gene calls are TRBV29-1 and TRBJ1-2, with TRBD1 identical over 9 bases. Per the germline V gene, CDR1 is SQVTM and CDR2 is ANQGSEA. The junction had 3 bases not matched to a gene; V was cut back by 6 bases and J by 4 bases. The CDR3 consists of 12 residues. CDR3 nucleotides: TGCAGCGTCGGACAGGGGAGCTATGGCTACACCTTC. The encoded protein is CSVGQGSYGYTF.

The chain combines TRBV5-6 with TRBJ2-7; TRBD1 agrees at 9 bases. The CDR3 covers 13 residues. Germline CDR1 SGHDT, CDR2 YYEEEE. The J segment lost 5 bases and the V segment lost 5 bases, leaving 5 bases of the junction unmatched. The CDR3 spells CASSDGTGHEQYF. The CDR3 DNA is TGTGCCAGCAGTGACGGGACAGGGCACGAGCAGTACTTC. Complete variable domain (other parts from reference TRBV5-6 and TRBJ2-7): DAGVTQSPTHLIKTRGQQVTLRCSPKSGHDTVSWYQQALGQGPQFIFQYYEEEERQRGNFPDRFSGHQFPNYSSELNVNALLLGDSALYLCASSDGTGHEQYFGPGTRLTVT.

The chain is built from TRBV5-8 and TRBJ1-5; TRBD1 is a possible D gene (6 bases). Germline lookup yields CDR1 SGHTS and CDR2 YDEGEE. V was cut by 3 bases and J by 0 bases, with 16 bases left in between. The CDR3 is 17 residues long. The CDR3 spells CASSSQGILYSNQPQHF. CDR3 in DNA: TGTGCCAGCAGCTCTCAGGGGATCCTTTATAGCAATCAGCCCCAGCATTTT.

This clone was seen just once. V usage is TRBV7-8 and J usage is TRBJ2-7, with unresolved D. The CDR3 covers 14 residues. Trimming left V 3 bases short and J 0 bases short, with 9 bases between. Germline CDR1 and CDR2: SGHVS and FQNEAQ. CDR3 amino acids: CASSFPSFSYEQYF. Here the CDR3 DNA reads TGTGCCAGCAGCTTCCCTAGTTTCTCCTACGAGCAGTACTTC.

The genes are TRBV30 and TRBJ2-5; unclear D gene. This CDR3 contains 12 residues. V dropped 0 bases and J dropped 2 bases, with 4 bases sitting between them. The germline CDR1 and CDR2 sequences are GTSNPN and SVGIG (reference sequence). CDR3 residues: CAWSVSQETQYF. Written as DNA, the CDR3 is TGTGCCTGGAGTGTCAGTCAAGAGACCCAGTACTTC.

The chain has TRBV11-3 and TRBJ2-3; D remains ambiguous. Trimming took off 5 bases at V and 0 bases at J, with 9 bases between the two ends. This CDR3 is built from 14 residues. CDR1 is SGHNT and CDR2 is YENEEA in the germline V gene. Here the CDR3 reads CASSPGRSTDTQYF. The CDR3 DNA reads as TGTGCCAGCAGCCCCGGTCGCAGCACAGATACGCAGTATTTT.

This chain joins TRBV19 and TRBJ2-7, with 7 bases aligning to TRBD2. The CDR3 runs 16 residues. V shed 7 bases and J 2 bases; nucleotides not matched to a gene: 14. CDR1 and CDR2 from the germline V gene are LNHDA and SQIVND (reference sequence). The CDR3 coding sequence is TGTGCCAGTACCGCCCGGGGGGACGTACCAACCTACGAGCAGTACTTC. Protein: CASTARGDVPTYEQYF.

The chain carries TRBV3-1 (or the pseudogene TRBV3-2) and TRBJ1-1, with D maybe TRBD1 (5 bases). Trimming removed 4 bases from V and 3 bases from J, with 9 bases in between. Germline-derived CDR1 and CDR2 are LGHDT and YNNKEL (reference sequence). This CDR3 region has 13 residues. The CDR3 bases are TGTGCCAGCAGCCTTGGGGGGGACACTGAAGCTTTCTTT. Protein: CASSLGGDTEAFF.

The chain combines TRBV6-5 with TRBJ2-1, with 13 bases aligning to TRBD2. The CDR3 extends over 15 amino acids. Germline lookup yields CDR1 MNHEY and CDR2 SVGAGI. Trimming at V came to 6 bases and at J to 5 bases, leaving 4 bases not matched to a gene. In nucleotides, the CDR3 is TGTGCCAGCAGGGGGGGACTAGCGGGACACAATGAGCAGTTCTTC. As protein: CASRGGLAGHNEQFF.